Presented here are 19 T cell receptor beta chains from one specimen sequenced in a study of shared clonotypes between healthy human individuals. Clones were sequenced by immunoSEQ multiplex PCR, and TCRdb holds only the in-frame ones, with some missing. The sample shows 2 million or so clones, about 95% of them seen only once. Naive CD8 populations comprised CD45RO-negative cells positively selected for CCR7, excluding terminally differentiated effector memory CD45RA+ cells. The sequencing input was naive CD8+ T cells sorted from blood. Receptors originate from a man aged 18-30 years in good health.

V usage is TRBV10-1 and J usage is TRBJ2-5; D uncertain. Germline V gene data show CDR1 as WNHNN and CDR2 as SYGVQD (reference sequence). This CDR3 is 11 amino acids long. V was trimmed by 7 bases and J by 5 bases, leaving 8 bases between them. CDR3 region: CASMWVETQYF. For the CDR3, the DNA is TGCGCCAGCATGTGGGTTGAGACCCAGTACTTC.

CDR3 coding DNA: TGTGCCAGCAGTGAATGGCAGGGAGATGGCACAGATACGCAGTATTTT. Protein sequence: CASSEWQGDGTDTQYF. V is TRBV2 and J is TRBJ2-3; D may match TRBD1 or TRBD2 (5 bases each). CDR3 size: 16 residues. CDR1 SNHLY and CDR2 FYNNEI come from the germline V gene. V lost 2 bases and J lost 1, with 13 bases in between.

The chain joins TRBV5-1 to TRBJ2-7; D is unclear. Trimming left V 0 bases short and J 7 bases short, with 17 bases between. Per the germline V gene, CDR1 is SGHRS and CDR2 is YFSETQ. The CDR3 extends over 15 amino acids. The CDR3 region is CASSLARTDPREQYF. In DNA, the CDR3 is TGCGCCAGCAGCTTGGCCCGGACGGATCCCCGGGAGCAGTACTTC.

The V call is TRBV7-8, the J call TRBJ1-1; unclear D gene. The CDR3 covers 15 residues. V dropped 0 bases and J dropped 0 bases, with 8 bases sitting between them. From germline, CDR1 is SGHVS and CDR2 FQNEAQ. CDR3 coding DNA: TGTGCCAGCAGCTTAGCGGCAGAAATGAACACTGAAGCTTTCTTT. This codes for CASSLAAEMNTEAFF.

This chain connects TRBV4-1 to TRBJ1-2, with D unresolved. V gave up 4 bases and J gave up 4 bases, with 13 bases separating them. Germline V gene lookup returns CDR1 MGHRA and CDR2 YSYEKL. The CDR3 loop spans 14 amino acids. The DNA of the CDR3 is TGCGCCAGCAGCCTTCTGGAGGGTAGCTATGGCTACACCTTC. Residues: CASSLLEGSYGYTF.

The chain recombines TRBV18 with TRBJ2-7; tentatively, D is TRBD2 (6 bases). Trimming stripped 3 bases from V and 0 bases from J, with 18 bases between. The CDR3 spans 17 residues. CDR1 KGHSH and CDR2 LQKENI come from the germline V gene. The CDR3 region is CASSPTDGEESSYEQYF. The CDR3 DNA follows: TGTGCCAGCTCACCCACCGACGGGGAGGAATCCTCCTACGAGCAGTACTTC. The whole variable domain, remainder taken from reference TRBV18 and TRBJ2-7, is NAGVMQNPRHLVRRRGQEARLRCSPMKGHSHVYWYRQLPEEGLKFMVYLQKENIIDESGMPKERFSAEFPKEGPSILRIQQVVRGDSAAYFCASSPTDGEESSYEQYFGPGTRLTVT.

V and J are TRBV13 and TRBJ1-1, with 9 bases matching TRBD1. V lost 5 bases to trimming and J lost 7 bases; unmatched junction nucleotides: 2. Germline V gives CDR1 PRHDT, CDR2 FYEKMQ (reference sequence). The CDR3 contains 12 residues. The CDR3, as DNA: TGTGCCAGCAGCGGACAGGGGAGTGAAGCTTTCTTT. Translating it yields CASSGQGSEAFF.

V and J are TRBV7-9 and TRBJ2-7, with D uncertain. Germline CDR1 is SEHNR and CDR2 is FQNEAQ (reference sequence). The germline V and J ends were trimmed by 5 bases and 0 bases, with 20 bases remaining between them. The length of the CDR3 is 17 residues. The CDR3 DNA sequence: TGTGCCAGCAGCGCGAGTGGAAGCCATACTTCCTCCTACGAGCAGTACTTC. Amino acids: CASSASGSHTSSYEQYF.

In its sample, this clone was seen once. The chain uses TRBV5-1 and TRBJ2-4, with no clear D. CDR1 and CDR2 from the germline V gene are SGHRS and YFSETQ. This CDR3 has 14 residues. Between the trimmed V and J ends, which lost 1 base and 6 bases, there was a span of 11 bases. The CDR3 spells CASSLTSFGNIQYF. The CDR3 nucleotides are TGCGCCAGCAGCTTGACTTCTTTTGGAAACATTCAGTACTTC. The full variable domain, rest sourced from reference TRBV5-1 and TRBJ2-4, is KAGVTQTPRYLIKTRGQQVTLSCSPISGHRSVSWYQQTPGQGLQFLFEYFSETQRNKGNFPGRFSGRQFSNSRSEMNVSTLELGDSALYLCASSLTSFGNIQYFGAGTRLSVL.

The chain has TRBV4-1 and TRBJ2-7; 9 nucleotides match TRBD2. CDR1 is MGHRA and CDR2 is YSYEKL in the germline V gene. Germline trimming cut 3 bases from V and 0 bases from J; bases unmatched to any gene: 9. This CDR3 comprises 17 residues. CDR3 DNA sequence: TGCGCCAGCAGCCATAGACTAGCGGCAGGGAGCTCCTACGAGCAGTACTTC. It encodes CASSHRLAAGSSYEQYF.

The genes are TRBV6-5 and TRBJ2-1; no firm D call. Trimming removed 2 bases at V and 5 bases at J, with 7 bases between. The CDR3 has 13 residues. Germline CDR1 and CDR2: MNHEY and SVGAGI. The CDR3 loop reads CASSYNTDNEQFF. In DNA form, the CDR3 reads TGTGCCAGCAGTTACAACACTGACAATGAGCAGTTCTTC.

This chain uses TRBV30 with TRBJ2-2; unclear D gene. The CDR3 has 11 residues. V dropped 5 bases and J dropped 7 bases, with 8 bases sitting between them. Germline V gene lookup returns CDR1 GTSNPN and CDR2 SVGIG (reference sequence). The CDR3 bases are TGTGCCTGGGAACATAGCGGGGAGCTGTTTTTT. Protein: CAWEHSGELFF.

This chain joins TRBV19 and TRBJ2-7; D is perhaps TRBD1 or TRBD2 (5 bases each). The V gene lost 5 bases and the J gene lost 3 bases, with 17 bases spanning the gap. The germline V gene encodes CDR1 LNHDA and CDR2 SQIVND (reference sequence). The CDR3 totals 15 residues. CDR3 region: CASSPGAAGYYEQYF. In DNA form, the CDR3 reads TGTGCCAGTAGTCCCGGGGCGGCAGGGTACTACGAGCAGTACTTC.

Concerning this clone: This same CDR3 is encoded by further DNA sequences in the sample. This chain joins TRBV19 and TRBJ2-7; D remains unclear. Trimming removed 5 bases at V and 0 bases at J, with 8 bases between. The CDR3 contains 13 residues. Germline CDR1 reads LNHDA; CDR2 reads SQIVND (reference sequence). This chain's CDR3 is CASSPGGSYEQYF. CDR3 DNA: TGTGCCAGTAGTCCCGGCGGCTCCTACGAGCAGTACTTC. Full variable domain (missing parts from reference TRBV19 and TRBJ2-7): DGGITQSPKYLFRKEGQNVTLSCEQNLNHDAMYWYRQDPGQGLRLIYYSQIVNDFQKGDIAEGYSVSREKKESFPLTVTSAQKNPTAFYLCASSPGGSYEQYFGPGTRLTVT.

The CDR3: CASSPNSGSGELFF. CDR3 nucleotides: TGTGCCAGCAGCCCCAATTCGGGATCCGGGGAGCTGTTTTTT. The chain combines TRBV5-4 with TRBJ2-2; D is perhaps TRBD2 (5 bases). This CDR3 region has 14 residues. Per germline, CDR1 SGHNT and CDR2 YYREEE (reference sequence). Trimming cost V 4 bases and J 6 bases, with 13 bases left between them.

The chain's CDR3 is CASSQDQYLEGNTIYF. The CDR3 coding sequence is TGCGCCAGCAGCCAAGATCAGTACCTGGAGGGAAACACCATATATTTT. This rearrangement joins TRBV4-3 to TRBJ1-3; unclear D gene. Germline CDR1 and CDR2: LGHNA and YSLEER. The CDR3 totals 16 residues. The germline V and J ends were trimmed by 0 bases and 4 bases, with 13 bases remaining between them.

To note about this clone: Different DNA sequences within this sample yield the same CDR3. The chain links TRBV7-6 to TRBJ1-1, with D tentatively TRBD1 (5 bases). Trimming cost V 1 base and J 8 bases, with 8 bases left between them. CDR3 length: 12 amino acids. Germline CDR1 reads SGHVS; CDR2 reads FNYEAQ. CDR3 DNA sequence: TGTGCCAGCAGCTTAGGCGAGGGGGAAGCTTTCTTT. Its translation: CASSLGEGEAFF.

The genes are TRBV5-8 and TRBJ2-7, with D tentatively TRBD1 or TRBD2 (5 bases each). The CDR3 length is 14 residues. Trimming left V 5 bases short and J 0 bases short, with 12 bases between. Germline V gene data show CDR1 as SGHTS and CDR2 as YDEGEE. The CDR3 is CASRGDPNSYEQYF. The CDR3 region has the DNA TGTGCCAGCAGGGGGGACCCAAACTCCTACGAGCAGTACTTC.

On this clone itself: A junction end diverges from the germline sequence, so it may reflect a read error. J is TRBJ2-1 and V is TRBV7-9, with unresolved D. The CDR3 runs to 12 residues. Germline V CDR1 and CDR2: SEHNR, FQNEAQ (reference sequence). As DNA, the CDR3 is TGTGCCAGCAGCTTAGGCCTGGATGAGAAGTTCTTC. Its protein product is CASSLGLDEKFF. Full variable domain (rest looked up from reference TRBV7-9 and TRBJ2-1): DTGVSQNPRHKITKRGQNVTFRCDPISEHNRLYWYRQTLGQGPEFLTYFQNEAQLEKSRLLSDRFSAERPKGSFSTLEIQRTEQGDSAMYLCASSLGLDEKFFGPGTRLTVL.